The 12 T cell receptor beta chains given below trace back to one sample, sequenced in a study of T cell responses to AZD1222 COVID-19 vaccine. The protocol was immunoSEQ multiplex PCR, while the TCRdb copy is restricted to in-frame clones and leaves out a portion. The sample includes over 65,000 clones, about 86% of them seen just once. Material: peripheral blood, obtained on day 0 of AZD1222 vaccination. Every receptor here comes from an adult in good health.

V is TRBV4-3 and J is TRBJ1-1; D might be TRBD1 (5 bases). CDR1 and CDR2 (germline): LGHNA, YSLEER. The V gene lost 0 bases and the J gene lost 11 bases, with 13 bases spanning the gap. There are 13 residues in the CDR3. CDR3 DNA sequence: TGCGCCAGCAGCCAAGATTGGTCCAGGGACGCTTTCTTT. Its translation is CASSQDWSRDAFF.

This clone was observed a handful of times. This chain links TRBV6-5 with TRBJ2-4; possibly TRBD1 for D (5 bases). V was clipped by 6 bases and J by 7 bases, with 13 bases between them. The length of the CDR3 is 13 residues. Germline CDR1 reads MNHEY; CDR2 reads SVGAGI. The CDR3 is CASSDSRSNIQYF. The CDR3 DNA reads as TGTGCCAGCAGCGACAGTAGGTCGAACATTCAGTACTTC.

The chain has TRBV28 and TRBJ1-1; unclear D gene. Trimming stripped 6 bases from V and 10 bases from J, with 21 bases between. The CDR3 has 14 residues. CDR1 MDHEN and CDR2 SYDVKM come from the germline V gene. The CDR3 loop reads CASRPISVNQVAFF. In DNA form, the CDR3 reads TGTGCCAGCAGGCCAATCTCCGTGAATCAGGTAGCTTTCTTT.

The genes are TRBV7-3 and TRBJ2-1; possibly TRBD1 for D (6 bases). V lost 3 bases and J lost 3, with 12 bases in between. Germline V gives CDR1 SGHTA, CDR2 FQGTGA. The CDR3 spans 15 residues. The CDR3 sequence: CASSFGPDSYNEQFF. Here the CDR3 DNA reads TGTGCCAGCAGCTTTGGCCCGGACAGCTACAATGAGCAGTTCTTC.

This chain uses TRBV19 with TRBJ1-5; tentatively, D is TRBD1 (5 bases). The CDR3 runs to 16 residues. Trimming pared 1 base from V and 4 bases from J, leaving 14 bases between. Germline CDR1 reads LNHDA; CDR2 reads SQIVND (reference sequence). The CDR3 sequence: CASSIGSGVGNQPQHF. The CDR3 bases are TGTGCCAGTAGTATAGGGTCGGGGGTTGGTAATCAGCCCCAGCATTTT.

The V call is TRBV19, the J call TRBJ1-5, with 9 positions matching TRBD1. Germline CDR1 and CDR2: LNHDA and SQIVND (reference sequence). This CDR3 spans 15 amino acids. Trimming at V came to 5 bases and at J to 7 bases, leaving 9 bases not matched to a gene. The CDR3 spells CASSSEDRGRQPQHF. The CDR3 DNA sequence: TGTGCCAGTAGTTCCGAGGACAGGGGACGCCAGCCCCAGCATTTT.

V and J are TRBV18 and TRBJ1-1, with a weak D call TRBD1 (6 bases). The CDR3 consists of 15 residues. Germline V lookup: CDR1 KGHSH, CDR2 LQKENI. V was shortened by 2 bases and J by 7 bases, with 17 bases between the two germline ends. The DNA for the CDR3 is TGTGCCAGCTCACCAGGCAGACAGGTCGTGGGTGAAGCTTTCTTT. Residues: CASSPGRQVVGEAFF.

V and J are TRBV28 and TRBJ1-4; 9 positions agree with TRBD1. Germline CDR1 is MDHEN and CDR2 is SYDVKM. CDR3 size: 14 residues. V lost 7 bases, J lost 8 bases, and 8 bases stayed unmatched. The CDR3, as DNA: TGTGCCAGCACCCCGGGACAGGGCAAGGAAAAACTGTTTTTT. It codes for CASTPGQGKEKLFF.

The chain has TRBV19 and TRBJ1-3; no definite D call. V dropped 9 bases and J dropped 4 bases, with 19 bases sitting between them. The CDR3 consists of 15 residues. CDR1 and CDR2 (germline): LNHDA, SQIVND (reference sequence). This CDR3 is CASNSGLLGGNTIYF. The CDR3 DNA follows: TGTGCCAGCAATTCCGGGCTTCTGGGAGGAAACACCATATATTTT.

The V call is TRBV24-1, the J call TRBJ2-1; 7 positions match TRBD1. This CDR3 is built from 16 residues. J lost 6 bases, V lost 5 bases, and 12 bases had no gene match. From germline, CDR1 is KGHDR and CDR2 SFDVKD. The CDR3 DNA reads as TGTGCCACCAGTGGGATAGGGCGACAGGGCCCCAATGAGCAGTTCTTC. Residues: CATSGIGRQGPNEQFF.

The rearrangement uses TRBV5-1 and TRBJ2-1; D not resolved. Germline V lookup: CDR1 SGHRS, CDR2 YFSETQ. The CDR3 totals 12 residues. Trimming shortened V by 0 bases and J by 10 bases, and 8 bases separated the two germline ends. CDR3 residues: CASSLVAPEQFF. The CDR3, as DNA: TGCGCCAGCAGCTTGGTAGCTCCCGAGCAGTTCTTC.

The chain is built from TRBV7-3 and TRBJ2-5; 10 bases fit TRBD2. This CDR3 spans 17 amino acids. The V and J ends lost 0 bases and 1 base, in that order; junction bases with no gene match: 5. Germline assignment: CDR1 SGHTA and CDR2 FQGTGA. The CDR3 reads CASSLTPPSGGQETQYF. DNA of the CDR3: TGTGCCAGCAGCTTAACTCCCCCTAGCGGGGGCCAAGAGACCCAGTACTTC.